These 3 T cell receptor beta chains came from one sample sequenced in a study of cytomegalovirus exposure and HLA in healthy donors. PCR involved 60 Vbeta and 13 Jbeta primers. Measured with immunoSEQ multiplex PCR; TCRdb has only the in-frame clones, and not every one. The sample has some 60,000 clones, roughly 85% seen once. The sample consisted of PBMCs. The receptors were gathered from a female donor in good health and CMV-seronegative.

The V and J genes are TRBV11-2 and TRBJ2-2, with 10 nucleotides matching TRBD1. The germline CDR1 and CDR2 sequences are SGHAT and FQNNGV. After removal of 6 bases from V and 3 bases from J, the junction contained 4 bases not matched to a gene. The CDR3 spans 15 residues. CDR3 nucleotide sequence: TGTGCCAGCAGAAAAGGACAGGGGGACACCGGGGAGCTGTTTTTT. As protein: CASRKGQGDTGELFF.

This rearrangement joins TRBV7-2 to TRBJ1-4; D uncertain. The CDR3 is 16 residues long. Germline CDR1 reads SGHTA; CDR2 reads FQGNSA. V was cut by 0 bases and J by 5 bases, with 13 bases left in between. CDR3 amino acids: CASSLAHREPNEKLFF. The CDR3 region has the DNA TGTGCCAGCAGCTTAGCTCACCGGGAGCCGAATGAAAAACTGTTTTTT.

The chain links TRBV28 to TRBJ2-7, with D uncertain. The V end was cut by 1 base, the J end by 6 bases, with 7 bases between. Germline lookup yields CDR1 MDHEN and CDR2 SYDVKM. This CDR3 is built from 12 residues. CDR3 region: CASSLSGPEQYF. The CDR3 nucleotides read TGTGCCAGCAGTTTATCTGGGCCCGAGCAGTACTTC.